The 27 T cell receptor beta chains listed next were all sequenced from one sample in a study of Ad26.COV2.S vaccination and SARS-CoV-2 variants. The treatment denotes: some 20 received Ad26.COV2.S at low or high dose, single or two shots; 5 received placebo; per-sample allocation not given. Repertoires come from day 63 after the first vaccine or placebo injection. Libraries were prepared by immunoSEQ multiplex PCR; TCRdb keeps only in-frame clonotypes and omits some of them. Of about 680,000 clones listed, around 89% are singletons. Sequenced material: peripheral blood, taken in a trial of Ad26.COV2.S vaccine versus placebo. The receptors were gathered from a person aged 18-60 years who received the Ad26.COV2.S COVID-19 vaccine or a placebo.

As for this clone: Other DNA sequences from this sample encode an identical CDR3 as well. The CDR3 loop reads CASSLEQGYEQYF. The CDR3 nucleotides are TGTGCCAGCAGCTTAGAACAGGGGTACGAGCAGTACTTC. The rearrangement uses TRBV11-3 and TRBJ2-7; 7 positions match TRBD1. This CDR3 has 13 residues. The ends lost 0 bases at V and 4 bases at J; junction bases unmatched: 0. Germline lookup yields CDR1 SGHNT and CDR2 YENEEA. The full variable domain, its missing parts supplied by reference TRBV11-3 and TRBJ2-7, is EAGVVQSPRYKIIEKKQPVAFWCNPISGHNTLYWYLQNLGQGPELLIRYENEEAVDDSQLPKDRFSAERLKGVDSTLKIQPAELGDSAVYLCASSLEQGYEQYFGPGTRLTVT.

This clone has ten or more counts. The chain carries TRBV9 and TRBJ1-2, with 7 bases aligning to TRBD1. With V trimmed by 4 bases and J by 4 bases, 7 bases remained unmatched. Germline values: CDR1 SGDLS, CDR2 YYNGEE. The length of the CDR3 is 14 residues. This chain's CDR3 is CASSKGTDLYGYTF. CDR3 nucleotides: TGTGCCAGCAGCAAGGGGACAGACCTCTATGGCTACACCTTC.

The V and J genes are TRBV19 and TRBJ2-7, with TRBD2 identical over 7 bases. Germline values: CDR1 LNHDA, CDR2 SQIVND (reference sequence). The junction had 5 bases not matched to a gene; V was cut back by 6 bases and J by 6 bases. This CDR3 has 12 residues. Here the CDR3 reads CASSLSGGEQYF. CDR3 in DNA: TGTGCCAGTAGCCTCTCGGGGGGCGAGCAGTACTTC.

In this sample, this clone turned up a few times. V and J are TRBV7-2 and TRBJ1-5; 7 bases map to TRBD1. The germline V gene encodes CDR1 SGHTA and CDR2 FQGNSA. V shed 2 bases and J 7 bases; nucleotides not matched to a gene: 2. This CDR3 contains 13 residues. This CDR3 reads CASSLQGDQPQHF. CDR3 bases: TGTGCCAGCAGCTTACAGGGGGACCAGCCCCAGCATTTT. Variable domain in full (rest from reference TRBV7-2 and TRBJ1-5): GAGVSQSPSNKVTEKGKDVELRCDPISGHTALYWYRQSLGQGLEFLIYFQGNSAPDKSGLPSDRFSAERTGGSVSTLTIQRTQQEDSAVYLCASSLQGDQPQHFGDGTRLSIL.

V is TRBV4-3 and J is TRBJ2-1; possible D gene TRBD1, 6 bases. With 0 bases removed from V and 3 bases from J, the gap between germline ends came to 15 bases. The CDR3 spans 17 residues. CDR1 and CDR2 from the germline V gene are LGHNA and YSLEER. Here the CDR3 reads CASSQDLGTLLYNEQFF. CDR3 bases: TGCGCCAGCAGCCAAGATCTCGGGACATTACTCTACAATGAGCAGTTCTTC.

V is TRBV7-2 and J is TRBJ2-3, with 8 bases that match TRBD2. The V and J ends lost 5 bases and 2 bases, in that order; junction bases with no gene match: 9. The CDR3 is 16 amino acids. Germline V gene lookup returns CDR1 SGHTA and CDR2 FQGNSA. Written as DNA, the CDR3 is TGTGCCAGCAGCCCTATCCAGCGGGGGCCCACAGATACGCAGTATTTT. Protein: CASSPIQRGPTDTQYF.

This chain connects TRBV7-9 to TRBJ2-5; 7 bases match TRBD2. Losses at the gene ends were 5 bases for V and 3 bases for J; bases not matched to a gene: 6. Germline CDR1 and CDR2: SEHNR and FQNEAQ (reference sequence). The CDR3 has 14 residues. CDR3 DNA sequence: TGTGCCAGCAGCCGGGGAGGGGCAAAAGAGACCCAGTACTTC. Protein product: CASSRGGAKETQYF.

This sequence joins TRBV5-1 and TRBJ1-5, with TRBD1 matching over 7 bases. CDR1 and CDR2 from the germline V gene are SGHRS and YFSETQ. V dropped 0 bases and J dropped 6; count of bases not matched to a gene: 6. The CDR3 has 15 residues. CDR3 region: CASSLDGQDAQPQHF. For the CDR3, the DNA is TGCGCCAGCAGCTTGGACGGACAGGACGCTCAGCCCCAGCATTTT.

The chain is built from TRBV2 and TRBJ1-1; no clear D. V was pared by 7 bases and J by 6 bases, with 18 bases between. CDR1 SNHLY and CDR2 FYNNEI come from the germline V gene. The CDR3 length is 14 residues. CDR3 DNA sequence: TGTGCCAGCACCCCCCAGTGGAGTGCGGCTGAAGCTTTCTTT. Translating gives CASTPQWSAAEAFF.

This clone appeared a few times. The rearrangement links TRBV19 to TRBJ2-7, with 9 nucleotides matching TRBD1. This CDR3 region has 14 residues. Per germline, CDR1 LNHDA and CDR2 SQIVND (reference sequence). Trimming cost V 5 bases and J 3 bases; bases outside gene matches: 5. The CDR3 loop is CASSPGTGNYEQYF. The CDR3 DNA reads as TGTGCCAGTAGTCCTGGGACAGGGAACTACGAGCAGTACTTC.

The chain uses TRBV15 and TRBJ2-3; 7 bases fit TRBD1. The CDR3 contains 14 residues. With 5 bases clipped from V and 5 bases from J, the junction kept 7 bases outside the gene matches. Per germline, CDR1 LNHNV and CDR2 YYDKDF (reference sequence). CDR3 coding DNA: TGTGCCACCAGCCCCCAGGGGGATAGAGATACGCAGTATTTT. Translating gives CATSPQGDRDTQYF.

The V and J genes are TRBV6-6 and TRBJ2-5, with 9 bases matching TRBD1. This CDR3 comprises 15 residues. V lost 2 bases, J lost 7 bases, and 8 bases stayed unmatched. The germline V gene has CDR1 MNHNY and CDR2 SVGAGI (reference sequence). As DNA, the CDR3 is TGTGCCAGCAGTTACCCGGGACAGGGAGGGGGGACCCAGTACTTC. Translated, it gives CASSYPGQGGGTQYF.

CDR3 nucleotide sequence: TGTGCCAGCAGCTTAGTCTATGGGACCTACGAGCAGTACTTC. Translation gives CASSLVYGTYEQYF. The chain has TRBV7-8 and TRBJ2-7, with D hard to call. Per the germline V gene, CDR1 is SGHVS and CDR2 is FQNEAQ. Trimming pared 1 base from V and 2 bases from J, leaving 9 bases between. The CDR3 extends over 14 amino acids. The whole variable domain, filled in from reference TRBV7-8 and TRBJ2-7, reads GAGVSQSPRYKVAKRGQDVALRCDPISGHVSLFWYQQALGQGPEFLTYFQNEAQLDKSGLPSDRFFAERPEGSVSTLKIQRTQQEDSAVYLCASSLVYGTYEQYFGPGTRLTVT.

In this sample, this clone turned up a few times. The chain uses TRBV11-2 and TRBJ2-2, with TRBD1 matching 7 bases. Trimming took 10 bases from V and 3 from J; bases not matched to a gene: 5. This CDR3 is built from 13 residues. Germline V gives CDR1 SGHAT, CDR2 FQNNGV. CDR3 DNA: TGTGCCACTTCGACAGGGTACACCGGGGAGCTGTTTTTT. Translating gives CATSTGYTGELFF.

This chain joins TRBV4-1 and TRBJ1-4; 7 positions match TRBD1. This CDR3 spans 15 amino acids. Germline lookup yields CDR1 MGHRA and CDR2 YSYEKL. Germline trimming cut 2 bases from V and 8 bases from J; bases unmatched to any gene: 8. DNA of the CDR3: TGCGCCAGCAGCCAACGCGACAGGGCTGGGGAAAAACTGTTTTTT. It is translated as CASSQRDRAGEKLFF.

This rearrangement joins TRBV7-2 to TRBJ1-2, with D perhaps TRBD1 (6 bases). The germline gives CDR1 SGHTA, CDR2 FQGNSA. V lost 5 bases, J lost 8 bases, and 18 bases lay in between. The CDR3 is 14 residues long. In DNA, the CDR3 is TGTGCCAGCAGCCCATTTTCGGGGGCGCAGGGCTACACCTTC. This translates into CASSPFSGAQGYTF.

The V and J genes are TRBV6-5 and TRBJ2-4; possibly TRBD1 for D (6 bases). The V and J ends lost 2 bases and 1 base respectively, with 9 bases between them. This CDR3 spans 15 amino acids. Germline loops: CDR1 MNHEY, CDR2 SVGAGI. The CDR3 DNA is TGTGCCAGCAGTTACACAGGGTCCGCCAAAAACATTCAGTACTTC. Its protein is CASSYTGSAKNIQYF.

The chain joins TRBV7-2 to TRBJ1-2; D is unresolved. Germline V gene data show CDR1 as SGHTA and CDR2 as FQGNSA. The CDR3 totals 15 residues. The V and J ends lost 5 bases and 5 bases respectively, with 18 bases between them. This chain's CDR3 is CASSPGYGPQYGYTF. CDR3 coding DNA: TGTGCCAGCAGCCCCGGTTATGGACCGCAATATGGCTACACCTTC.

CDR3 bases: TGTGCCAGCAGTCATCAAAACATTCAGTACTTC. This encodes CASSHQNIQYF. The rearrangement links TRBV27 to TRBJ2-4; D unresolved. The CDR3 runs 11 residues. Germline assignment: CDR1 MNHEY and CDR2 SMNVEV (reference sequence). V shed 5 bases and J shed 5 bases, with 4 bases lying between them.

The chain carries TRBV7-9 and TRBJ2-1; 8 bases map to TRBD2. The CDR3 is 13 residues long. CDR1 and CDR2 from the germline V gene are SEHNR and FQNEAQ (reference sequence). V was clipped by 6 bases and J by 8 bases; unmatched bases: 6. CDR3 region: CASSIRREDEQFF. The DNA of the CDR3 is TGTGCCAGCAGTATTAGGCGGGAGGATGAGCAGTTCTTC.

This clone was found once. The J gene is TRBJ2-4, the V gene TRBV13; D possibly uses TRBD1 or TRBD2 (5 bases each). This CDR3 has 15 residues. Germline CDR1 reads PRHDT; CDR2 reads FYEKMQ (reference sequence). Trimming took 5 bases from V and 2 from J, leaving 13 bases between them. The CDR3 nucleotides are TGTGCCAGCAGCGCTTGGGACGGCACCAAAAACATTCAGTACTTC. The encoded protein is CASSAWDGTKNIQYF.

The CDR3 is CASSWDSLDTEAFF. The CDR3 region has the DNA TGTGCCAGCAGTTGGGACAGTTTGGACACTGAAGCTTTCTTT. J is TRBJ1-1 and V is TRBV6-5, with TRBD1 matching 7 bases. The germline V gene has CDR1 MNHEY and CDR2 SVGAGI. With V trimmed by 4 bases and J by 3 bases, 5 bases remained unmatched. CDR3 length: 14 amino acids.

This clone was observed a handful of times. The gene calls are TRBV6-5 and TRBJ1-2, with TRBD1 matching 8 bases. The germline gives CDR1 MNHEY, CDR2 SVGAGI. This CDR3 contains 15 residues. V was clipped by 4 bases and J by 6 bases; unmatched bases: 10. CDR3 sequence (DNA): TGTGCCAGCAGTTCTTTAGGACAGGGATGGGATGGCTACACCTTC. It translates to CASSSLGQGWDGYTF.

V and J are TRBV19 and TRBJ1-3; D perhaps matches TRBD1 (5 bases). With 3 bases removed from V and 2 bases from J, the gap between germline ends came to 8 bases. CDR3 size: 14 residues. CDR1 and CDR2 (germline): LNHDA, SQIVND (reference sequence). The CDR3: CASSIGDPGNTIYF. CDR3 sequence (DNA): TGTGCCAGTAGTATCGGGGACCCTGGAAACACCATATATTTT.

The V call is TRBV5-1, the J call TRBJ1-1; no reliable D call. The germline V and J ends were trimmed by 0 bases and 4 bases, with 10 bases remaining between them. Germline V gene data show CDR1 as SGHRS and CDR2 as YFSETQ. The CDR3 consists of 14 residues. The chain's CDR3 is CASSLEGGFTEAFF. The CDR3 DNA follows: TGCGCCAGCAGCTTGGAGGGTGGGTTCACTGAAGCTTTCTTT. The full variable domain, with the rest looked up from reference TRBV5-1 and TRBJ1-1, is KAGVTQTPRYLIKTRGQQVTLSCSPISGHRSVSWYQQTPGQGLQFLFEYFSETQRNKGNFPGRFSGRQFSNSRSEMNVSTLELGDSALYLCASSLEGGFTEAFFGQGTRLTVV.

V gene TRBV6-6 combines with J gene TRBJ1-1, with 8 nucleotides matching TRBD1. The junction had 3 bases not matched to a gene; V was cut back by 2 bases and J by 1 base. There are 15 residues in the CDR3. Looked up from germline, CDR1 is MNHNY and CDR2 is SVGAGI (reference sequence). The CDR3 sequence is CASSYRGQGNTEAFF. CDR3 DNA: TGTGCCAGCAGTTACCGTGGACAGGGGAACACTGAAGCTTTCTTT.

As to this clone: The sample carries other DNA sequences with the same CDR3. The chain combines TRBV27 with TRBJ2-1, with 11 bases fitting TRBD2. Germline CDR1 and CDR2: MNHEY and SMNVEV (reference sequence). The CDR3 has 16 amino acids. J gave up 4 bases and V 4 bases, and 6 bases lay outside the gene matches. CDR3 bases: TGTGCCAGCAGTTCCCGGACTAGCGGGCCTTACAATGAGCAGTTCTTC. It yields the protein CASSSRTSGPYNEQFF.